These 30 T cell receptor beta chains were sequenced from one sample in a study of T cell repertoires in cytomegalovirus infection. These receptors are not linked to any known antigen. MiXCR, run by TCRdb on the reads, gives a single entry per CDR3 protein. The data show fewer than 150,000 distinct CDR3 sequences, 30% seen once. The source material was CD8+ T cells from cultured PBMCs, sampled from culture after CMV antigen stimulation. The receptors originated from a human donor in good health (CMV status not recorded). Some clones in this sample may be carry-over from other donors' samples.

The rearrangement links TRBV9 to TRBJ2-1; no reliable D call. Trimming pared 4 bases from V and 5 bases from J, leaving 19 bases between. This CDR3 contains 16 residues. Germline V gene lookup returns CDR1 SGDLS and CDR2 YYNGEE. The chain's CDR3 is CASSLGSAMSDNEQFF. CDR3 coding DNA: TGTGCCAGCAGCCTTGGGTCAGCGATGAGTGACAATGAGCAGTTCTTC. Filled out from reference TRBV9 and TRBJ2-1, the complete variable domain reads DSGVTQTPKHLITATGQRVTLRCSPRSGDLSVYWYQQSLDQGLQFLIQYYNGEERAKGNILERFSAQQFPDLHSELNLSSLELGDSALYFCASSLGSAMSDNEQFFGPGTRLTVL.

The V and J genes are TRBV11-2 and TRBJ2-5; D gene unclear. The CDR3 is 13 residues long. The germline V and J ends were trimmed by 2 bases and 3 bases, with 7 bases remaining between them. Germline V gene sequence: CDR1 SGHAT, CDR2 FQNNGV. The DNA for the CDR3 is TGTGCCAGCAGCTTAACCCCGGAAGAGACCCAGTACTTC. Its translation is CASSLTPEETQYF.

In its sample, this clonotype was seen a few times. The V gene is TRBV19, the J gene TRBJ2-1; tentative D call: TRBD2 (5 bases). CDR1 LNHDA and CDR2 SQIVND come from the germline V gene (reference sequence). This CDR3 spans 13 amino acids. V dropped 6 bases and J dropped 4 bases, with 10 bases sitting between them. The CDR3 DNA sequence: TGTGCCAGTAGCGGACTGAATTACAATGAGCAGTTCTTC. Translating gives CASSGLNYNEQFF.

This clonotype was found many times. The CDR3, as DNA: TGCGCCAGCAGTCTTGGCCTCGCCGATCAGCCCCAGCATTTT. Translated, it gives CASSLGLADQPQHF. V is TRBV10-2 and J is TRBJ1-5; no definite D call. This CDR3 has 14 residues. Trimming stripped 5 bases from V and 5 bases from J, with 13 bases between. The germline V gene encodes CDR1 WSHSY and CDR2 SAAADI.

The V and J genes are TRBV6-2 or TRBV6-3 and TRBJ2-2; TRBD2 is a possible D gene (5 bases). Trimming cost V 7 bases and J 6 bases, with 15 bases left between them. Germline V CDR1 and CDR2: MNHEY, SVGEGT. The CDR3 runs to 14 residues. CDR3 protein: CASTPGWESGELFF. The CDR3 coding sequence is TGTGCCAGCACCCCCGGATGGGAGTCCGGGGAGCTGTTTTTT.

This clonotype was counted between two and nine times. This chain joins TRBV12-3 or TRBV12-4 and TRBJ2-7; D ambiguous. CDR3 size: 16 residues. Trimming removed 3 bases at V and 4 bases at J, with 19 bases between. The CDR3 sequence: CASSFPLRSSAYEQYF. The CDR3 nucleotides read TGTGCCAGCAGTTTCCCTCTCAGAAGCAGTGCGTACGAGCAGTACTTC.

The chain joins TRBV2 to TRBJ1-2; a possible D gene is TRBD1 (5 bases). This CDR3 is 15 amino acids long. Per germline, CDR1 SNHLY and CDR2 FYNNEI. Trimming stripped 4 bases from V and 8 bases from J, with 20 bases between. The DNA of the CDR3 is TGTGCCAGCAGTGTGTCGCTTGGGACCGAAATCGGCTACACCTTC. Its protein product is CASSVSLGTEIGYTF.

This clonotype has at least ten counts. The chain recombines TRBV7-6 with TRBJ2-3, with D maybe TRBD2 (5 bases). CDR1 SGHVS and CDR2 FNYEAQ come from the germline V gene. This CDR3 has 16 residues. Trimming cost V 5 bases and J 2 bases, with 17 bases left between them. The CDR3 spells CASSERPGSFTDTQYF. CDR3 DNA sequence: TGTGCCAGCAGCGAACGTCCGGGGAGCTTCACAGATACGCAGTATTTT.

CDR3 loop: CSARDQGHAYNEQFF. CDR3 DNA: TGCAGTGCTAGAGACCAGGGACACGCCTACAATGAGCAGTTCTTC. The genes are TRBV20-1 and TRBJ2-1; possibly TRBD1 for D (6 bases). The V end lost 0 bases, the J end lost 2 bases, and 11 bases lay between the germline ends. Per the germline V gene, CDR1 is DFQATT and CDR2 is SNEGSKA (reference sequence). This CDR3 contains 15 residues.

This clonotype turned up a few times. The chain couples TRBV24-1 to TRBJ2-3; possibly TRBD1 for D (5 bases). Germline V CDR1 and CDR2: KGHDR, SFDVKD. With 9 bases removed from V and 6 bases from J, the gap between germline ends came to 9 bases. The CDR3 has 11 residues. The DNA for the CDR3 is TGTGCCACCCGGAAGGGGGATACGCAGTATTTT. Translated: CATRKGDTQYF.

V gene TRBV7-2 combines with J gene TRBJ2-3; tentative D call: TRBD2 (5 bases). The CDR3 has 16 residues. V lost 1 base and J 4 bases, leaving 15 bases between the germline ends. Germline CDR1 and CDR2: SGHTA and FQGNSA. CDR3 protein: CASSLVGRGSSDTQYF. The CDR3 nucleotides read TGTGCCAGCAGCTTAGTAGGCCGGGGATCTTCAGATACGCAGTATTTT.

CDR3 in amino acids: CATSRARGEGYGYTF. The DNA of the CDR3 is TGTGCCACCAGCAGAGCGAGGGGAGAAGGCTATGGCTACACCTTC. The chain carries TRBV15 and TRBJ1-2, with D possibly being TRBD1 (5 bases). CDR3 length: 15 amino acids. Trimming left V 1 base short and J 4 bases short, with 13 bases between. CDR1 and CDR2 (germline): LNHNV, YYDKDF (reference sequence).

This clonotype was detected only a few times. V is TRBV4-2 and J is TRBJ2-5, with 7 bases lining up with TRBD2. Unmatched junction bases numbered 7, after V lost 4 bases and J lost 2 bases. Germline values: CDR1 LGHNA, CDR2 YNFKEQ. The CDR3 is 15 amino acids. Here the CDR3 DNA reads TGTGCCAGCAGCCCGGATCTAGCGGAACAAGAGACCCAGTACTTC. This codes for CASSPDLAEQETQYF.

The table lists this clonotype with a few counts. CDR3 protein: CASSLGRSSYNSPLHF. CDR3 nucleotide sequence: TGTGCCAGCAGCTTAGGACGGAGCTCCTATAATTCACCCCTCCACTTT. The chain uses TRBV7-2 and TRBJ1-6; unclear D gene. The CDR3 has 16 residues. Germline CDR1 is SGHTA and CDR2 is FQGNSA. V lost 1 base and J 0 bases, leaving 7 bases between the germline ends. Complete variable domain (other parts from reference TRBV7-2 and TRBJ1-6): GAGVSQSPSNKVTEKGKDVELRCDPISGHTALYWYRQSLGQGLEFLIYFQGNSAPDKSGLPSDRFSAERTGGSVSTLTIQRTQQEDSAVYLCASSLGRSSYNSPLHFGNGTRLTVT.

This clonotype has ten or more counts. The J gene is TRBJ2-7, the V gene TRBV7-8; TRBD2 is a possible D gene (7 bases). Germline CDR1 SGHVS, CDR2 FQNEAQ. The CDR3 totals 16 residues. Trimming pared 4 bases from V and 2 bases from J, leaving 18 bases between. The CDR3 reads CASSSFRGGNPYEQYF. The CDR3 nucleotides are TGTGCCAGCAGCTCCTTTAGGGGGGGGAATCCCTACGAGCAGTACTTC.

This clonotype was recorded a few times. The J gene is TRBJ2-2, the V gene TRBV7-3; 8 nucleotides agree with TRBD1. The junction had 12 bases not matched to a gene; V was cut back by 5 bases and J by 4 bases. The CDR3 spans 17 residues. In germline, CDR1 is SGHTA, CDR2 FQGTGA. The CDR3 sequence is CASSPSGGVASTGELFF. CDR3 nucleotide sequence: TGTGCCAGCAGCCCTTCAGGGGGCGTAGCGAGCACCGGGGAGCTGTTTTTT.

This clonotype was detected many times. The rearrangement joins TRBV6-6 to TRBJ1-1; possible D gene TRBD1, 5 bases. Trimming pared 5 bases from V and 8 bases from J, leaving 18 bases between. The CDR3 totals 14 residues. The germline V gene has CDR1 MNHNY and CDR2 SVGAGI (reference sequence). The CDR3 DNA is TGTGCCAGCAGTACCCCCCCTGGGACCACAGAAGCTTTCTTT. Translated, it gives CASSTPPGTTEAFF.

This clonotype was counted a few times. This chain joins TRBV29-1 and TRBJ2-1; the D gene is possibly TRBD2 (6 bases). Trimming left V 2 bases short and J 9 bases short, with 17 bases between. This CDR3 is built from 14 residues. Germline CDR1 SQVTM, CDR2 ANQGSEA. DNA of the CDR3: TGCAGCGTTGAATTCTGGGGTAGCGGCGCTGAGCAGTTCTTC. This gives the protein CSVEFWGSGAEQFF.

This clonotype was counted many times. The chain is built from TRBV6-1 and TRBJ2-7, with TRBD1 matching over 9 bases. CDR3 length: 15 residues. Unmatched junction bases numbered 9, after V lost 4 bases and J lost 5 bases. The V gene's germline CDR1 is MNHNS and CDR2 SASEGT. CDR3 amino acids: CASSAQRTGADEQYF. CDR3 nucleotides: TGTGCCAGCAGTGCCCAACGGACAGGGGCGGACGAGCAGTACTTC.

The table lists this clonotype with a count of one. The chain recombines TRBV29-1 with TRBJ2-2; no definite D call. The germline V gene encodes CDR1 SQVTM and CDR2 ANQGSEA. The V end was cut by 7 bases, the J end by 0 bases, with 9 bases between. The CDR3 sequence is 13 residues long. CDR3 in amino acids: CSGIGPNTGELFF. CDR3 DNA: TGCAGCGGTATCGGGCCGAACACCGGGGAGCTGTTTTTT.

This clonotype was seen a few times. This chain links TRBV20-1 with TRBJ2-1, with D uncertain. From germline, CDR1 is DFQATT and CDR2 SNEGSKA (reference sequence). With 5 bases removed from V and 0 bases from J, the gap between germline ends came to 11 bases. This CDR3 comprises 14 residues. CDR3 bases: TGCAGTGCTCGGAGCTACAACTCCTACAATGAGCAGTTCTTC. This codes for CSARSYNSYNEQFF.

This clonotype was counted many times. The rearrangement links TRBV6-2 or TRBV6-3 to TRBJ1-1, with no clear D. The length of the CDR3 is 14 residues. V was trimmed by 4 bases and J by 1 base, leaving 10 bases between them. Germline CDR1 and CDR2: MNHEY and SVGEGT. In DNA, the CDR3 is TGTGCCAGCAGTTCGGCGCAGCCGAACACTGAAGCTTTCTTT. This translates into CASSSAQPNTEAFF.

Here the CDR3 DNA reads TGCGCCAGCAGCCCCTGGGACTTTAGCAATCAGCCCCAGCATTTT. It specifies CASSPWDFSNQPQHF. The chain uses TRBV5-1 and TRBJ1-5, with D possibly TRBD1 on 5 matching bases. The CDR3 is made up of 15 amino acids. CDR1 is SGHRS, CDR2 YFSETQ, per germline. Trimming left V 4 bases short and J 0 bases short, with 11 bases between.

The rearrangement links TRBV3-1 to TRBJ2-1; no reliable D call. V lost 5 bases to trimming and J lost 5 bases, with 10 bases between them. The germline V gene has CDR1 LGHDT and CDR2 YNNKEL (reference sequence). This CDR3 spans 13 amino acids. The CDR3 nucleotides are TGTGCCAGCAGCACCATCATGCACAATGAGCAGTTCTTC. Its translation is CASSTIMHNEQFF.

There are many counts of this clonotype. The chain has TRBV6-1 and TRBJ2-7, with TRBD1 matching over 8 bases. Trimming removed 5 bases from V and 4 bases from J; junction bases left unmatched: 4. Germline V gene sequence: CDR1 MNHNS, CDR2 SASEGT. This CDR3 has 13 amino acids. In DNA form, the CDR3 reads TGTGCCAGCAGTCCTTACAGGGGGTACGAGCAGTACTTC. Its translation is CASSPYRGYEQYF.

CDR3 sequence: CASTGPKEQYF. The CDR3, as DNA: TGTGCCAGCACGGGACCTAAAGAGCAGTACTTC. The chain employs TRBV2 and TRBJ2-7; the D gene could be TRBD1 or TRBD2 (5 bases each). V was cut by 7 bases and J by 7 bases, with 11 bases left in between. Germline-derived CDR1 and CDR2 are SNHLY and FYNNEI. The CDR3 length is 11 residues.

This clonotype came up many times. This chain uses TRBV5-5 with TRBJ1-2; tentative D call: TRBD1 (6 bases). In germline, CDR1 is SGHKS, CDR2 YYEKEE (reference sequence). V gave up 3 bases and J gave up 6 bases, with 18 bases separating them. CDR3 length equals 15 residues. The CDR3 DNA reads as TGTGCCAGCAGCTGGGGGGCCGGTCGTCAGGATGGCTACACCTTC. This translates into CASSWGAGRQDGYTF.

This clonotype was counted a few times. The J gene is TRBJ2-2, the V gene TRBV19, with TRBD2 identical over 9 bases. With 5 bases clipped from V and 3 bases from J, the junction kept 10 bases outside the gene matches. Germline V gives CDR1 LNHDA, CDR2 SQIVND (reference sequence). This CDR3 region has 17 residues. The CDR3 region is CASSDGAAGGDTGELFF. Here the CDR3 DNA reads TGTGCCAGTAGTGACGGGGCCGCGGGGGGGGACACCGGGGAGCTGTTTTTT.

This clonotype has more than one count but fewer than ten. The genes are TRBV12-5 and TRBJ2-3; D is undetermined. Germline CDR1 is LGHNT and CDR2 is FRNRAP. The CDR3 length is 13 residues. The DNA of the CDR3 is TGTGCCTCGGTCTCCTCTAGCACAGATACGCAGTATTTT. Its translation is CASVSSSTDTQYF.

The V gene is TRBV20-1, the J gene TRBJ1-6, with TRBD1 matching over 9 bases. CDR1 DFQATT and CDR2 SNEGSKA come from the germline V gene (reference sequence). The CDR3 is 15 amino acids. The J segment lost 6 bases and the V segment lost 5 bases, leaving 8 bases of the junction unmatched. The DNA of the CDR3 is TGCAGTGCTGGGGGACAGGGCCGAACTAATTCACCCCTCCACTTT. Its translation: CSAGGQGRTNSPLHF.